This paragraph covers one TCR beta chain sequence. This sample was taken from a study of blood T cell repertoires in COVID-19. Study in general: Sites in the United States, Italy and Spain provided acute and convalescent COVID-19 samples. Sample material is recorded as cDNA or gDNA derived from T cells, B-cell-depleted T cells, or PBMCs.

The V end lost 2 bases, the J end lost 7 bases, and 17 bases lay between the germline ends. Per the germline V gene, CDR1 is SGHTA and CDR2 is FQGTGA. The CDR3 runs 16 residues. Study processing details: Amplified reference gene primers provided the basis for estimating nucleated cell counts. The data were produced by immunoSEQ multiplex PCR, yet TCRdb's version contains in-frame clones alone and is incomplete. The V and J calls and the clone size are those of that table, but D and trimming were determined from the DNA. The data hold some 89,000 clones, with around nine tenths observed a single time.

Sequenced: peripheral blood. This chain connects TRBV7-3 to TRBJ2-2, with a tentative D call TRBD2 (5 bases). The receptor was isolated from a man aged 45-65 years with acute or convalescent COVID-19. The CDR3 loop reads CASSLEGRGEGGELFF. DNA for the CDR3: TGTGCCAGCAGCTTAGAGGGCCGAGGAGAGGGCGGGGAGCTGTTTTTT.